These 30 T cell receptor beta chains were sequenced from one sample in a study of CD8+CD57+ T cells in acquired aplastic anemia. Individuals selected for sequencing had exhibited CD8+CD57+ cell expansion on flow cytometry. TCR beta VDJ and CDR3 profiling used genomic DNA as template. Using its own MiXCR run on the reads, TCRdb lists one record per CDR3 protein. The sample holds 200,000 to 300,000 distinct CDR3 sequences, roughly 80% seen once. The sample was sorted CD4+, CD8+, or CD8+CD57+ T cells (not recorded which) from PBMCs. These receptors originate from a human donor with aplastic anemia.

As to this clonotype: Sequence at one end of the junction differs from germline and may be a read error. The rearrangement links TRBV24-1 to TRBJ2-2, with D possibly being TRBD1 (6 bases). This CDR3 has 13 amino acids. CDR1 and CDR2 from the germline V gene are KGHDR and SFDVKD. The CDR3: CATLAGDTEKLYF. CDR3 DNA: TGTGCCACCTTGGCAGGGGACACCGAGAAGCTGTATTTT.

The chain employs TRBV5-5 and TRBJ2-1; perhaps TRBD2 as D (6 bases). V lost 1 base to trimming and J lost 8 bases, with 19 bases between them. The length of the CDR3 is 16 residues. CDR1 is SGHKS and CDR2 is YYEKEE in the germline V gene (reference sequence). The CDR3, as DNA: TGTGCCAGCAGCTTGTGGGGAGGAAACGGTCAGGATGAGCAGTTCTTC. Its translation is CASSLWGGNGQDEQFF.

The chain carries TRBV29-1 and TRBJ2-7, with D tentatively TRBD1 (5 bases). Trimming stripped 0 bases from V and 4 bases from J, with 16 bases between. The CDR3 runs to 15 residues. CDR1 is SQVTM, CDR2 ANQGSEA, per germline. CDR3 residues: CSVEDSKGLGYEQYF. CDR3 bases: TGCAGCGTTGAAGATAGCAAGGGGCTTGGATACGAGCAGTACTTC.

There are a few counts of this clonotype. This rearrangement joins TRBV15 to TRBJ2-3; D is undetermined. Germline V gene lookup returns CDR1 LNHNV and CDR2 YYDKDF (reference sequence). This CDR3 comprises 15 residues. Trimming stripped 0 bases from V and 0 bases from J, with 7 bases between. The CDR3 loop is CATSRDLGSTDTQYF. CDR3 in DNA: TGTGCCACCAGCAGAGATCTAGGTAGCACAGATACGCAGTATTTT.

As concerns this clonotype: One junction end does not reproduce the germline sequence, and a read error may be involved. This chain connects TRBV7-3 to TRBJ1-2, with D uncertain. CDR3 size: 13 residues. CDR1 and CDR2 from the germline V gene are SGHTA and FQGTGA. The CDR3 DNA sequence: TGTGCCAGCAGCCAAGGACTAGCGGGTGGCAACAACTTC. This encodes CASSQGLAGGNNF.

The chain employs TRBV7-9 and TRBJ2-1, with D tentatively TRBD2 (6 bases). V lost 11 bases and J lost 16, with 33 bases in between. CDR1 and CDR2 from the germline V gene are SEHNR and FQNEAQ (reference sequence). The CDR3 loop spans 15 amino acids. The chain's CDR3 is CAYEVAAYQENQYFF. In DNA, the CDR3 is TGTGCCTACGAGGTAGCGGCGTACCAAGAGAATCAGTACTTCTTC.

On this clonotype: Here the CDR3 omits its conserved ending phenylalanine or tryptophan, so a read error is the likely source. The DNA is omitted, as the CDR3 cannot be located on it reliably, and the CDR3 follows TCRdb's listing. This sequence joins TRBV7-9 and TRBJ2-2. The CDR3 length equals 12 residues, ends included. CDR1 is SEHNR and CDR2 is FQNEAQ in the germline V gene (reference sequence). The CDR3 sequence is CASSLGAGALSL.

The rearrangement joins TRBV11-3 to TRBJ2-5; D not resolved. The CDR3 spans 14 residues. Trimming removed 0 bases at V and 3 bases at J, with 8 bases between. Germline CDR1 SGHNT, CDR2 YENEEA. The CDR3 coding sequence is TGTGCCAGCAGCTTAGATCTGTTGGAAGAGACCCAGTACTTC. Its protein is CASSLDLLEETQYF.

This rearrangement joins TRBV19 to TRBJ1-1; maybe TRBD1 (5 bases). Trimming cost V 4 bases and J 13 bases, with 16 bases left between them. Per germline, CDR1 LNHDA and CDR2 SQIVND (reference sequence). There are 12 residues in the CDR3. CDR3 nucleotides: TGTGCCAGTAGTACCCCTAGAGGGGACGATTTCTTT. It translates to CASSTPRGDDFF. Variable domain in full (rest from reference TRBV19 and TRBJ1-1): DGGITQSPKYLFRKEGQNVTLSCEQNLNHDAMYWYRQDPGQGLRLIYYSQIVNDFQKGDIAEGYSVSREKKESFPLTVTSAQKNPTAFYLCASSTPRGDDFFGQGTRLTVV.

Comment on this clonotype: In this CDR3 the conserved last residue, phenylalanine or tryptophan, is missing, so a read error is likely. The DNA is left out, because the CDR3 cannot be placed on it with certainty; the CDR3 is given as TCRdb lists it. The V call is TRBV9, the J call TRBJ2-3; the table names TRBD1, a call not compared with the DNA. The CDR3 is 13 residues long, ends included. Germline V CDR1 and CDR2: SGDLS, YYNGEE. The CDR3 reads CASSADGASSHSL.

Comment on this clonotype: Here the CDR3 omits its conserved ending phenylalanine or tryptophan, so a read error is the likely source. V usage is TRBV7-8 and J usage is TRBJ2-3, with D uncertain. Germline CDR1 is SGHVS and CDR2 is FQNEAQ. The length of the CDR3 is 13 residues. Trimming stripped 8 bases from V and 1 base from J, with 10 bases between. This CDR3 reads CASGYEGTDTQYL. In DNA, the CDR3 is TGTGCCAGCGGGTACGAAGGCACAGATACGCAGTATTTG.

Notes on this clonotype: This is likely a read error, given that the CDR3 carries no conserved phenylalanine or tryptophan at its end. This chain links TRBV11-3 with TRBJ2-3; D perhaps matches TRBD2 (5 bases). The V and J ends lost 5 bases and 3 bases respectively, with 9 bases between them. Germline CDR1 SGHNT, CDR2 YENEEA. The CDR3 sequence is 13 residues long. Here the CDR3 reads CASSEERTDTQYL. Written as DNA, the CDR3 is TGTGCCAGCAGCGAAGAGCGGACAGATACGCAGTATCTT.

Concerning this clonotype: This CDR3 is missing its conserved last phenylalanine or tryptophan, likely due to a read error. The chain joins TRBV7-3 to TRBJ2-7, with D hard to call. CDR3 size: 13 residues. Germline V gene data show CDR1 as SGHTA and CDR2 as FQGTGA. The CDR3 loop is CASSIFDSNEQYL. In nucleotides, the CDR3 is TGTGCCAGCAGCATCTTCGACTCCAACGAGCAGTACCTC.

The gene calls are TRBV7-8 and TRBJ2-6; 7 bases agree with TRBD1. The junction had 16 bases not matched to a gene; V was cut back by 1 base and J by 16 bases. Germline values: CDR1 SGHVS, CDR2 FQNEAQ. The CDR3 is 16 residues long. This CDR3 reads CASSLEVTGNTEALTF. The CDR3 region has the DNA TGTGCCAGCAGCTTAGAGGTGACAGGGAACACTGAAGCTCTGACTTTC.

Turning to this clonotype: An end of the junction differs from the germline gene, which may be a read error. This chain uses TRBV7-7 with TRBJ2-3; D is unresolved. The CDR3 is 14 residues long. In germline, CDR1 is SSHAT, CDR2 FNYEAQ (reference sequence). In nucleotides, the CDR3 is TGTGCTAGCAGCTTATCCCCGAGGCATGAGCAGTTGTTCTTT. It yields the protein CASSLSPRHEQLFF.

There are many counts of this clonotype. The chain recombines TRBV4-2 with TRBJ1-1; 7 bases match TRBD1. V lost 4 bases to trimming and J lost 8 bases; unmatched junction nucleotides: 4. This CDR3 has 12 amino acids. CDR1 is LGHNA, CDR2 YNFKEQ, per germline. The CDR3 loop is CASSLNRGEAFF. As DNA, the CDR3 is TGTGCCAGCAGCCTTAACAGGGGAGAAGCTTTCTTT.

The CDR3 nucleotides read TGTGCCATCAGTGAGTCCTCGGGGGGGCAGTTCTTC. This encodes CAISESSGGQFF. The chain carries TRBV10-3 and TRBJ2-1; 7 nucleotides agree with TRBD2. Germline CDR1 reads ENHRY; CDR2 reads SYGVKD. This CDR3 is 12 amino acids long. V shed 0 bases and J 12 bases; nucleotides not matched to a gene: 2.

V gene TRBV4-1 combines with J gene TRBJ2-3; 8 bases match TRBD2. CDR1 is MGHRA, CDR2 YSYEKL, per germline. The J segment lost 6 bases and the V segment lost 0 bases, leaving 8 bases of the junction unmatched. The CDR3 is 16 amino acids. The CDR3 DNA follows: TGCGCCAGCAGCCAAGAACTCGGCGGGAGGAGGGATACGCAGTATTTT. This translates into CASSQELGGRRDTQYF.

This clonotype was seen only a few times. Here the CDR3 omits its conserved ending phenylalanine or tryptophan, so a read error is the likely source. The DNA is left out, because the CDR3 cannot be placed on it with certainty; the CDR3 is given as TCRdb lists it. The gene calls are TRBV7-8 and TRBJ2-3; TRBD1, the table's D call, was not compared with the DNA. The CDR3 has 13 amino acids, counting both end residues. Germline CDR1 reads SGHVS; CDR2 reads FQNEAQ. The CDR3 is CASSYDPTGTALS.

Notes on this clonotype: A junction boundary mismatches the germline segment, possibly from a read error. This chain links TRBV15 with TRBJ2-7, with no clear D. The CDR3 sequence is 14 residues long. Germline CDR1 reads LNHNV; CDR2 reads YYDKDF (reference sequence). DNA for the CDR3: TGTGCCAGCAGCAACTCTAGTACGCAAGACGAGCAGTACTTC. Residues: CASSNSSTQDEQYF.

The chain has TRBV20-1 and TRBJ2-3; 9 nucleotides match TRBD2. Trimming cost V 5 bases and J 3 bases; bases outside gene matches: 3. Germline V CDR1 and CDR2: DFQATT, SNEGSKA (reference sequence). The CDR3 totals 13 residues. In DNA form, the CDR3 reads TGCAGTGCTGAGGCGGGAGGGACAGATACGCAGTATTTT. Protein product: CSAEAGGTDTQYF.

The sample holds a few counts of this clonotype. The chain couples TRBV7-9 to TRBJ2-3, with TRBD2 identical over 11 bases. This CDR3 has 15 amino acids. V trimming: 6 bases; J trimming: 3 bases; junction bases outside the gene matches: 5. Germline V CDR1 and CDR2: SEHNR, FQNEAQ (reference sequence). The CDR3 nucleotides are TGTGCCAGCAGTCCACTAGCGGGAGAGACAGATACGCAGTATTTT. Amino acid sequence: CASSPLAGETDTQYF.

The chain joins TRBV9 to TRBJ2-5; D might be TRBD2 (5 bases). Germline V gene sequence: CDR1 SGDLS, CDR2 YYNGEE. The V end was cut by 3 bases, the J end by 12 bases, with 21 bases between. This CDR3 comprises 14 residues. The CDR3 protein is CASSGVAEPEDEYF. The CDR3 DNA sequence: TGTGCCAGCAGCGGAGTCGCAGAGCCGGAGGATGAGTACTTC.

The gene calls are TRBV20-1 and TRBJ2-1; D may be TRBD1 (5 bases). Trimming stripped 0 bases from V and 2 bases from J, with 11 bases between. The CDR3 consists of 15 residues. Germline CDR1 DFQATT, CDR2 SNEGSKA (reference sequence). In DNA form, the CDR3 reads TGCAGTGCTAGAGACTTTACGGACACCTACAATGAGCAGTTCTTC. It translates to CSARDFTDTYNEQFF.

CDR3: CASSFQRDGTALSYEQYF. For the CDR3, the DNA is TGTGCCAGCAGCTTTCAAAGAGACGGGACAGCCCTTTCCTACGAGCAGTACTTC. The V call is TRBV5-5, the J call TRBJ2-7; TRBD1 agrees at 7 bases. From germline, CDR1 is SGHKS and CDR2 YYEKEE (reference sequence). J gave up 1 base and V 2 bases, and 15 bases lay outside the gene matches. CDR3 length: 18 amino acids.

Of note for this clonotype: The CDR3 carries no conserved terminal phenylalanine or tryptophan, so it likely arises from a read error. The chain links TRBV2 to TRBJ1-3; maybe TRBD1 (6 bases). Per the germline V gene, CDR1 is SNHLY and CDR2 is FYNNEI. Trimming took 4 bases from V and 12 from J, leaving 22 bases between them. The CDR3 is made up of 15 amino acids. CDR3 in amino acids: CASSVGGITENFIYL. The CDR3 DNA reads TGTGCCAGCAGTGTAGGGGGGATCACTGAGAACTTCATATATCTT.

As for this clonotype: The CDR3 ends on some other residue instead of the conserved phenylalanine or tryptophan, so this is likely a read error. The chain carries TRBV10-1 and TRBJ1-1; weak D call: TRBD1 (6 bases). V was cut by 4 bases and J by 11 bases, with 23 bases left in between. In germline, CDR1 is WNHNN, CDR2 SYGVQD (reference sequence). The CDR3 covers 15 residues. CDR3 in DNA: TGCGCCAGCAGTGGGGAGGGGGGGGGGCACACTGCCGCTTTCCTT. Its translation is CASSGEGGGHTAAFL.

V gene TRBV7-9 combines with J gene TRBJ1-2; 8 bases fit TRBD1. The V and J ends lost 3 bases and 5 bases, in that order; junction bases with no gene match: 5. The germline CDR1 and CDR2 sequences are SEHNR and FQNEAQ (reference sequence). The CDR3 length is 14 residues. The CDR3 DNA follows: TGTGCCAGCAGCTTCACAGGGGGTGAATATGGCTACACCTTC. Translation gives CASSFTGGEYGYTF.

The rearrangement links TRBV13 to TRBJ2-2, with a weak D call TRBD1 (6 bases). The CDR3 spans 16 residues. V gave up 4 bases and J gave up 0 bases, with 12 bases separating them. Germline CDR1 is PRHDT and CDR2 is FYEKMQ (reference sequence). CDR3: CASSSGDDPNTGELFF. DNA for the CDR3: TGTGCCAGCAGCTCAGGGGACGATCCGAACACCGGGGAGCTGTTTTTT.

The DNA of the CDR3 is TGTGCCAGCAGCTTTCATCCAGCCGGGACAGCCCTTTCCAATGAGCAGTTCTTC. Protein sequence: CASSFHPAGTALSNEQFF. The chain employs TRBV7-8 and TRBJ2-1, with TRBD1 matching 7 bases. Germline CDR1 SGHVS, CDR2 FQNEAQ. V was pared by 3 bases and J by 6 bases, with 17 bases of the junction left unmatched. The CDR3 is 18 residues long.